This TCR beta chain is from a study of post-analysis software for immune sequencing data. The study's findings and limits: Those with multiple sclerosis, the patient group, showed significantly lower normalized Chao1 diversity than controls. There were five or six TRBV segments more frequent in patients than controls, and TRBV5-6, TRBV5-1 and TRBV20-1 were among them.

The TCR beta cDNA libraries contained unique molecular identifiers. TCRdb used MiXCR to reprocess the PCR reads, holding one entry per CDR3 protein. The sample lists about 770,000 distinct CDR3 sequences, 35% to 55% occurring once. The CDR3 is 18 residues long. CDR1 is SGHTA, CDR2 FQGNSA, per germline. V lost 1 base, J lost 2 bases, and 12 bases stayed unmatched. As regards this clonotype: Its target is unknown.

This rearrangement joins TRBV7-2 to TRBJ1-2; 8 nucleotides match TRBD1. The origin of this receptor is a girl aged 5-17 years with multiple sclerosis. The sample comprised blood. The DNA of the CDR3 is TGTGCCAGCAGCTTAGTGGCAGGGGGCGCGTCGTTAAACTATGGCTACACCTTC. This codes for CASSLVAGGASLNYGYTF.